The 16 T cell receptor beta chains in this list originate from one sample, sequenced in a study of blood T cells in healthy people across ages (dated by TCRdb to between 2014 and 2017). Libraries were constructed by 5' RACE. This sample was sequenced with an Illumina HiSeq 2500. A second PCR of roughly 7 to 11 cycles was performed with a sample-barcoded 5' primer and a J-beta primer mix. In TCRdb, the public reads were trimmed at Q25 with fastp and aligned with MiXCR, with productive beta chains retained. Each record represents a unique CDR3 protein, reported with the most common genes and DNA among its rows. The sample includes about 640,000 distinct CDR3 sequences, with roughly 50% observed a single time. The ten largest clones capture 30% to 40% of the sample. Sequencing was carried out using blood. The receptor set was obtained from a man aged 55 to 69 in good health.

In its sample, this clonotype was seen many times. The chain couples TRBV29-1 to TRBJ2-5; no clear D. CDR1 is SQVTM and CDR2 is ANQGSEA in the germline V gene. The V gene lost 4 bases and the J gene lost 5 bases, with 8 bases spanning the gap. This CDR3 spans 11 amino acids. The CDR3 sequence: CSVGVRETQYF. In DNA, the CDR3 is TGCAGCGTTGGGGTCCGGGAGACCCAGTACTTC.

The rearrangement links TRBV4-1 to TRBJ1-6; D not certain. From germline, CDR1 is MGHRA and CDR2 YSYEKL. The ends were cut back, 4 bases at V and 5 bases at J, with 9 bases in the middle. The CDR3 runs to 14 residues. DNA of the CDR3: TGCGCCAGCAGCCGGACGCCCAATAATTCACCCCTCCACTTT. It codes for CASSRTPNNSPLHF.

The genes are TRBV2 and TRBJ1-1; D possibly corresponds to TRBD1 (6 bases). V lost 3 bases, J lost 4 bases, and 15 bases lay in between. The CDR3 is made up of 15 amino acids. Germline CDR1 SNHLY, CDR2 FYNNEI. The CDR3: CASSDREAGATEAFF. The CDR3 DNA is TGTGCCAGCAGTGACAGGGAGGCAGGGGCCACTGAAGCTTTCTTT.

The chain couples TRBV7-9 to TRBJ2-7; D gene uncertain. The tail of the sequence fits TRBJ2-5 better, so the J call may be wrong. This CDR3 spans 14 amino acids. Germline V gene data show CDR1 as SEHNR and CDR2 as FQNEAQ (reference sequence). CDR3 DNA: TGTGCCAGCAGCCCCCGTGAGGATGGAGAGACCCAGTACTTC. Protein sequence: CASSPREDGETQYF.

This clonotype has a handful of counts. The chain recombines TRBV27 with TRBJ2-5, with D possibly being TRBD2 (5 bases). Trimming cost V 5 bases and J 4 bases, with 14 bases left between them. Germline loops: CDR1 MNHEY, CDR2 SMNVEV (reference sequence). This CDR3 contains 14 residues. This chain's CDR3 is CASSPLANGETQYF. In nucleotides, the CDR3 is TGTGCCAGCAGTCCCCTAGCCAACGGAGAGACCCAGTACTTC.

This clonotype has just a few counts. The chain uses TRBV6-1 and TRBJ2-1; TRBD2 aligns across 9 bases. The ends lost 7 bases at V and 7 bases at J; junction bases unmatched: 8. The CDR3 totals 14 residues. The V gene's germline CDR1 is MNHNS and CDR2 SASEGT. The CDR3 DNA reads TGTGCCAGCACCCCTAGCGGGGCCTGGAATGAGCAGTTCTTC. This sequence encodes CASTPSGAWNEQFF.

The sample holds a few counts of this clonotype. In DNA form, the CDR3 reads TGCAGCACCACCCCCGGAGGGGTGGAGACCCAGTACTTC. Translation: CSTTPGGVETQYF. The chain recombines TRBV29-1 with TRBJ2-5; possibly TRBD2 for D (6 bases). This CDR3 is built from 13 residues. V dropped 8 bases and J dropped 5 bases, with 18 bases sitting between them. CDR1 SQVTM and CDR2 ANQGSEA come from the germline V gene.

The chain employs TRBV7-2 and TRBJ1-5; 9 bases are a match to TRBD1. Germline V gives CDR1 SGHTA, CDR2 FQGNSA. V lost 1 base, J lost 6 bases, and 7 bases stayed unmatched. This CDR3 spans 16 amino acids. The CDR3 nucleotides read TGTGCCAGCAGCTTAGGGGGACAGGGAAGGGCTCAGCCCCAGCATTTT. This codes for CASSLGGQGRAQPQHF.

CDR3 loop: CSAMTIGDYNEQFF. DNA of the CDR3: TGCAGTGCCATGACTATAGGAGACTACAATGAGCAGTTCTTC. The gene calls are TRBV20-1 and TRBJ2-1; D may be TRBD2 (5 bases). With 6 bases removed from V and 3 bases from J, the gap between germline ends came to 15 bases. Germline V lookup: CDR1 DFQATT, CDR2 SNEGSKA (reference sequence). This CDR3 is built from 14 residues.

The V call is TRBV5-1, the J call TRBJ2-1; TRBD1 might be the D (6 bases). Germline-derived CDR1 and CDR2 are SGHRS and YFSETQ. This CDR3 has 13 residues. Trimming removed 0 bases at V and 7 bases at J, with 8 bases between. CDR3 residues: CASSLGGLNEQFF. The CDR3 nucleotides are TGCGCCAGCAGCTTGGGGGGGCTGAATGAGCAGTTCTTC.

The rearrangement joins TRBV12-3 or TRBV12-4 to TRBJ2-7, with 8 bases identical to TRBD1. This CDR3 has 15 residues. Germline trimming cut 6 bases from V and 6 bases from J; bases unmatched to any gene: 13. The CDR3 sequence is CASSRGTGGYGEQYF. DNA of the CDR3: TGTGCCAGCAGCCGAGGGACAGGTGGGTACGGCGAGCAGTACTTC.

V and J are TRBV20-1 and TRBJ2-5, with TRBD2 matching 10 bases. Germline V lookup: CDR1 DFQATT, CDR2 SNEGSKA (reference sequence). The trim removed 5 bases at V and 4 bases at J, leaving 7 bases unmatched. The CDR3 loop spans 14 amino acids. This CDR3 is CSALLAGARETQYF. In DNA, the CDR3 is TGCAGTGCTCTCCTAGCGGGGGCCAGAGAGACCCAGTACTTC.

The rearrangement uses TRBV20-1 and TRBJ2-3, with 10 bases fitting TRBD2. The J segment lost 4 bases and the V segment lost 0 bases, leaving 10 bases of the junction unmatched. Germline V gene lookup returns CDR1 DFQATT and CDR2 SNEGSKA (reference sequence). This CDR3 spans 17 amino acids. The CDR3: CSARDYKAGGLADTQYF. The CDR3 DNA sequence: TGCAGTGCTAGAGATTATAAAGCGGGGGGGCTTGCAGATACGCAGTATTTT.

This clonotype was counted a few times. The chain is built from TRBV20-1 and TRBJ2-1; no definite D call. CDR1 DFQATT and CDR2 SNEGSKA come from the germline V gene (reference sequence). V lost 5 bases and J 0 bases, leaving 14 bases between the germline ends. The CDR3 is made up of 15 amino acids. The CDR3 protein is CSALREVSSYNEQFF. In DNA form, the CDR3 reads TGCAGTGCTTTAAGAGAGGTGAGCTCCTACAATGAGCAGTTCTTC.

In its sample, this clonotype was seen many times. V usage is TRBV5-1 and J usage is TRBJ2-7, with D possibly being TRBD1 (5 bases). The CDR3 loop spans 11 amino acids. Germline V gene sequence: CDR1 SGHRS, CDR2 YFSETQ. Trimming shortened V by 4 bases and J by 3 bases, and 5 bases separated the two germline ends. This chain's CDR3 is CASSDSYEQYF. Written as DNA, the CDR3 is TGCGCCAGCAGCGACAGCTACGAGCAGTACTTC.

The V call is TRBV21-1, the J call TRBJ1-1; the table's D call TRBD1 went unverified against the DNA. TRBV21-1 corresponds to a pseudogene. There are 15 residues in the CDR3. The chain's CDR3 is CASSKPSGEDTEAFF. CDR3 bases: TGTGCCAGCAGCAAACCCTCAGGGGAGGACACTGAAGCTTTCTTT.